The 30 T cell receptor beta chains below come from one sample, sequenced in a study of blood T cells in healthy people across ages. Alongside a J-beta primer mix, a sample-barcoded 5' primer served in a second PCR lasting 7 to 11 cycles. TCRdb called the 5' RACE reads again in MiXCR, with one record for every CDR3 protein. The sample carries 650,000 to 800,000 distinct CDR3 sequences, roughly 44% recorded once. The sample comprised blood. The origin of the receptors is a man in his fifties or sixties in good health.

J is TRBJ1-2 and V is TRBV6-5, with D perhaps TRBD1 (6 bases). V gave up 0 bases and J gave up 1 base, with 18 bases separating them. This CDR3 is built from 18 residues. Germline values: CDR1 MNHEY, CDR2 SVGAGI. This chain's CDR3 is CASSYSTGGQTYNYGYTF. The CDR3 DNA reads as TGTGCCAGCAGTTACTCGACAGGAGGGCAGACCTATAACTATGGCTACACCTTC.

The chain is built from TRBV12-3 or TRBV12-4 and TRBJ2-5, with TRBD2 matching over 9 bases. The CDR3 has 15 amino acids. Trimming removed 3 bases from V and 5 bases from J; junction bases left unmatched: 7. The CDR3 DNA reads TGTGCCAGCAGTTTTGAGCGGGGGGCTCGGGAGACCCAGTACTTC. This encodes CASSFERGARETQYF.

This clonotype was found many times. The chain uses TRBV7-2 and TRBJ1-2, with a possible D match to TRBD1 (6 bases). Trimming pared 3 bases from V and 9 bases from J, leaving 14 bases between. This CDR3 is 13 amino acids long. Germline values: CDR1 SGHTA, CDR2 FQGNSA. CDR3 in amino acids: CASSLDSRGRYTF. The CDR3 region has the DNA TGTGCCAGCAGCTTGGACTCCAGGGGTCGCTACACCTTC.

This sequence joins TRBV7-9 and TRBJ1-2, with 11 bases identical to TRBD1. V was clipped by 3 bases and J by 7 bases; unmatched bases: 7. This CDR3 comprises 15 residues. Per the germline V gene, CDR1 is SEHNR and CDR2 is FQNEAQ (reference sequence). The CDR3 sequence is CASSFAGQGGGGYTF. The CDR3 DNA follows: TGTGCCAGCAGCTTTGCGGGACAGGGGGGAGGTGGCTACACCTTC.

This clonotype was picked up many times. The chain couples TRBV6-1 to TRBJ2-2; 8 bases are a match to TRBD2. Germline V gene lookup returns CDR1 MNHNS and CDR2 SASEGT. This CDR3 spans 17 amino acids. Trimming removed 2 bases from V and 5 bases from J; junction bases left unmatched: 10. CDR3 in amino acids: CASSETPGGTGTGELFF. Here the CDR3 DNA reads TGTGCCAGCAGTGAAACTCCGGGGGGGACGGGAACCGGGGAGCTGTTTTTT.

This clonotype was detected once. The chain couples TRBV27 to TRBJ1-2; 9 bases agree with TRBD1. CDR1 is MNHEY and CDR2 is SMNVEV in the germline V gene (reference sequence). The CDR3 contains 14 residues. Trimming cost V 5 bases and J 6 bases; bases outside gene matches: 7. The CDR3 DNA reads TGTGCCAGCAGTCGATCGGGACAGGGTCATGGCTACACCTTC. This gives the protein CASSRSGQGHGYTF.

CDR3 loop: CASSYDRGPVYEQYF. In DNA form, the CDR3 reads TGTGCCAGCAGTTACGACAGGGGTCCAGTCTACGAGCAGTACTTC. The chain uses TRBV6-2 or TRBV6-3 and TRBJ2-7; 8 bases are a match to TRBD1. The CDR3 runs 15 residues. Germline values: CDR1 MNHEY, CDR2 SVGEGT. J lost 3 bases, V lost 2 bases, and 6 bases had no gene match.

The J gene is TRBJ1-5, the V gene TRBV5-5; no definite D call. This CDR3 has 14 amino acids. Germline values: CDR1 SGHKS, CDR2 YYEKEE (reference sequence). V was clipped by 5 bases and J by 6 bases, with 15 bases between them. The CDR3 nucleotides are TGTGCCAGCAGACCCGGGTGGGGTGCTCAGCCCCAGCATTTT. This sequence encodes CASRPGWGAQPQHF.

This clonotype has a handful of counts. V usage is TRBV27 and J usage is TRBJ2-1, with 8 bases matching TRBD2. Trimming took 3 bases from V and 4 from J; bases not matched to a gene: 11. Germline V gene lookup returns CDR1 MNHEY and CDR2 SMNVEV (reference sequence). This CDR3 spans 17 amino acids. DNA of the CDR3: TGTGCCAGCAGTTTCTCCGAATCAGCGGGGGTTTACAATGAGCAGTTCTTC. Residues: CASSFSESAGVYNEQFF.

CDR3 nucleotide sequence: TGTGCCAGCAGACCCCGGACAGGGGGCAACACTGAAGCTTTCTTT. Protein: CASRPRTGGNTEAFF. This chain links TRBV6-6 with TRBJ1-1; 11 positions match TRBD1. The CDR3 is made up of 15 amino acids. V dropped 6 bases and J dropped 2; count of bases not matched to a gene: 5. The germline V gene has CDR1 MNHNY and CDR2 SVGAGI (reference sequence).

The chain uses TRBV18 and TRBJ1-2; 7 bases are shared with TRBD1. CDR3 length: 14 residues. Trimming at V came to 3 bases and at J to 7 bases, leaving 8 bases not matched to a gene. Germline assignment: CDR1 KGHSH and CDR2 LQKENI. CDR3 protein: CASSPGQDRAGYTF. The CDR3 nucleotides are TGTGCCAGCTCACCGGGCCAAGACAGGGCTGGCTACACCTTC.

The rearrangement joins TRBV24-1 to TRBJ2-4, with D possibly matching TRBD1 (5 bases). With 4 bases removed from V and 11 bases from J, the gap between germline ends came to 14 bases. CDR3 length: 13 amino acids. Germline CDR1 and CDR2: KGHDR and SFDVKD. The CDR3: CATSEGARPVQYF. The CDR3, as DNA: TGTGCCACCAGTGAAGGGGCCCGCCCGGTTCAGTACTTC.

J is TRBJ2-4 and V is TRBV25-1, with D possibly being TRBD1 or TRBD2 (5 bases each). The J call may be mistaken, given a closer DNA end match to TRBJ2-5. The CDR3 sequence is 13 residues long. Germline CDR1 and CDR2: MGHDK and SYGVNS. The CDR3 bases are TGTGCCAGCAGTGAGGGACCCCGGGGGACCCAGTACTTC. Translation gives CASSEGPRGTQYF.

V usage is TRBV11-2 and J usage is TRBJ2-1, with D possibly being TRBD1 or TRBD2 (6 bases each). Trimming cost V 1 base and J 3 bases, with 10 bases left between them. There are 15 residues in the CDR3. Germline loops: CDR1 SGHAT, CDR2 FQNNGV. CDR3 DNA sequence: TGTGCCAGCAGCTTAGTGGGGGGCGACTACAATGAGCAGTTCTTC. This translates into CASSLVGGDYNEQFF.

The table lists this clonotype with a few counts. V usage is TRBV4-3 and J usage is TRBJ2-4, with 9 positions matching TRBD2. J was trimmed by 3 bases and V by 0 bases; bases with no gene match: 6. This CDR3 is 17 amino acids long. In germline, CDR1 is LGHNA, CDR2 YSLEER. CDR3 in amino acids: CASSQDIPSGDKNIQYF. The CDR3 region has the DNA TGCGCCAGCAGCCAAGATATCCCTAGCGGGGACAAAAACATTCAGTACTTC.

The chain employs TRBV29-1 and TRBJ2-1; 7 bases agree with TRBD2. Germline V gives CDR1 SQVTM, CDR2 ANQGSEA. V lost 5 bases to trimming and J lost 3 bases; unmatched junction nucleotides: 7. The CDR3 covers 14 residues. The CDR3 sequence: CSVWSGVNYNEQFF. DNA of the CDR3: TGCAGCGTTTGGAGCGGGGTTAACTACAATGAGCAGTTCTTC.

The V call is TRBV2, the J call TRBJ2-7, with D perhaps matching TRBD1 (5 bases). CDR1 and CDR2 from the germline V gene are SNHLY and FYNNEI. This CDR3 spans 11 amino acids. V was pared by 6 bases and J by 4 bases, with 7 bases between. The chain's CDR3 is CASRQAYEQYF. Here the CDR3 DNA reads TGTGCCAGCAGACAGGCTTACGAGCAGTACTTC.

The chain is built from TRBV5-1 and TRBJ2-5, with 9 bases matching TRBD2. TRBJ2-1 matches the DNA end more closely, so the J call is doubtful. The germline V gene encodes CDR1 SGHRS and CDR2 YFSETQ. The CDR3 totals 14 residues. The CDR3 reads CASSTAGGRETQFF. CDR3 nucleotide sequence: TGCGCCAGCAGCACAGCGGGGGGTAGAGAGACCCAGTTCTTC.

In regard to this clonotype: Being one base from a much bigger clone, this may be a read error. This chain connects TRBV7-9 to TRBJ2-5; D is unclear. In germline, CDR1 is SEHNR, CDR2 FQNEAQ (reference sequence). Trimming removed 1 base at V and 7 bases at J, with 4 bases between. The CDR3 spans 11 residues. Here the CDR3 DNA reads TGTGCCAGCAGCTTAGAAGTGACCCAGTACTTC. Translating it yields CASSLEVTQYF.

The chain has TRBV4-1 and TRBJ1-4; a weak D match, TRBD1 (6 bases). Germline V gene data show CDR1 as MGHRA and CDR2 as YSYEKL. This CDR3 has 15 amino acids. V lost 5 bases and J 5 bases, leaving 15 bases between the germline ends. CDR3 DNA: TGCGCCAGCAGCGTTCGACAGGTCGCAAATGAAAAACTGTTTTTT. It specifies CASSVRQVANEKLFF.

This chain links TRBV14 with TRBJ2-5; TRBD2 agrees at 7 bases. The CDR3 is made up of 16 amino acids. The V gene end was trimmed by 4 bases and the J gene end by 4 bases; junction bases not matched to a gene: 12. From germline, CDR1 is SGHDN and CDR2 FVKESK. CDR3 loop: CASSLAGGGSGETQYF. Written as DNA, the CDR3 is TGTGCCAGCAGCCTCGCGGGCGGGGGTAGCGGAGAGACCCAGTACTTC.

This clonotype showed up just a few times. The chain's CDR3 is CASPWRTGADSNQPQHF. The CDR3 DNA reads as TGCGCCAGCCCTTGGAGGACGGGGGCCGATAGCAATCAGCCCCAGCATTTT. The gene calls are TRBV5-1 and TRBJ1-5; D perhaps matches TRBD1 (6 bases). Germline V CDR1 and CDR2: SGHRS, YFSETQ. Trimming cost V 7 bases and J 0 bases, with 20 bases left between them. This CDR3 has 17 amino acids.

The gene calls are TRBV5-5 and TRBJ2-2, with TRBD2 matching over 7 bases. The V segment lost 1 base and the J segment 0 bases; nucleotides outside the gene matches: 6. There are 17 residues in the CDR3. Germline values: CDR1 SGHKS, CDR2 YYEKEE (reference sequence). In nucleotides, the CDR3 is TGTGCCAGCAGCTTGTATGGGCGGGGGACGAACACCGGGGAGCTGTTTTTT. It translates to CASSLYGRGTNTGELFF.

This clonotype has more than one count but fewer than ten. This sequence joins TRBV7-2 and TRBJ2-7, with unresolved D. The CDR3 extends over 13 amino acids. From germline, CDR1 is SGHTA and CDR2 FQGNSA. The V gene lost 3 bases and the J gene lost 4 bases, with 10 bases spanning the gap. CDR3 sequence: CASSFSATYEQYF. CDR3 in DNA: TGTGCCAGCAGCTTCTCCGCGACTTACGAGCAGTACTTC.

The V call is TRBV5-4, the J call TRBJ2-5; possible D gene TRBD1, 6 bases. This CDR3 comprises 13 residues. Germline V lookup: CDR1 SGHNT, CDR2 YYREEE (reference sequence). The V end lost 4 bases, the J end lost 4 bases, and 11 bases lay between the germline ends. The CDR3 region has the DNA TGTGCCAGCAGCCGGGCAGGGGTAGAGACCCAGTACTTC. Protein sequence: CASSRAGVETQYF.

This chain connects TRBV5-1 to TRBJ2-3, with 10 positions matching TRBD1. CDR3 size: 17 residues. V lost 1 base, J lost 5 bases, and 10 bases stayed unmatched. In germline, CDR1 is SGHRS, CDR2 YFSETQ. Here the CDR3 DNA reads TGCGCCAGCAGCTTGTCTACGTTGGGACAGGGGATAGATACGCAGTATTTT. Translating gives CASSLSTLGQGIDTQYF. Together with reference TRBV5-1 and TRBJ2-3, the CDR3 gives the full variable domain: KAGVTQTPRYLIKTRGQQVTLSCSPISGHRSVSWYQQTPGQGLQFLFEYFSETQRNKGNFPGRFSGRQFSNSRSEMNVSTLELGDSALYLCASSLSTLGQGIDTQYFGPGTRLTVL.

This sequence joins TRBV29-1 and TRBJ1-4, with a tentative D call TRBD1 (5 bases). V lost 6 bases and J 7 bases, leaving 12 bases between the germline ends. The CDR3 runs to 12 residues. Germline V gene sequence: CDR1 SQVTM, CDR2 ANQGSEA. CDR3 coding DNA: TGCAGCGTCGGGGACTCAACTGAAAAACTGTTTTTT. Translation: CSVGDSTEKLFF.

This clonotype was picked up a small number of times. CDR3 sequence: CATSRARRGVEQYF. The DNA for the CDR3 is TGTGCCACCAGCAGAGCTCGACGGGGGGTCGAGCAGTACTTC. The rearrangement joins TRBV15 to TRBJ2-7, with 7 bases that match TRBD2. The V gene's germline CDR1 is LNHNV and CDR2 YYDKDF (reference sequence). V was clipped by 1 base and J by 6 bases; unmatched bases: 6. This CDR3 has 14 amino acids. Full variable domain (missing parts from reference TRBV15 and TRBJ2-7): DAMVIQNPRYQVTQFGKPVTLSCSQTLNHNVMYWYQQKSSQAPKLLFHYYDKDFNNEADTPDNFQSRRPNTSFCFLDIRSPGLGDTAMYLCATSRARRGVEQYFGPGTRLTVT.

This rearrangement joins TRBV10-3 to TRBJ2-7; the D gene is possibly TRBD1 (6 bases). V lost 6 bases and J 0 bases, leaving 15 bases between the germline ends. Germline-derived CDR1 and CDR2 are ENHRY and SYGVKD. The CDR3 contains 15 residues. CDR3 residues: CAIRKDSPSSYEQYF. In DNA, the CDR3 is TGTGCCATCAGAAAGGACAGCCCGAGCTCCTACGAGCAGTACTTC.

This chain uses TRBV7-9 with TRBJ2-1, with TRBD2 matching over 11 bases. The trim removed 5 bases at V and 8 bases at J, leaving 8 bases unmatched. The CDR3 extends over 15 amino acids. The germline CDR1 and CDR2 sequences are SEHNR and FQNEAQ (reference sequence). The DNA for the CDR3 is TGTGCCAGCAGCCGACTAGCGGGGAGGACGGATGAGCAGTTCTTC. Translated, it gives CASSRLAGRTDEQFF.